These 28 T cell receptor beta chains came from one sample sequenced in a study of T cell clonotyping in hematopoietic cell transplantation. The assay was immunoSEQ multiplex PCR, and TCRdb's table has in-frame clones only and misses some. Counted here are roughly 6,100 clones, roughly 32% occurring once; the ten biggest clones make up roughly 17%. The specimen was peripheral blood mononuclear cells, collected 30 days after allogeneic stem cell transplant. The source is a female patient aged 50-60 years who had an allogeneic stem cell transplant from an unrelated donor, so the T cells may come from the graft donor. Some clones in this sample may be carry-over from other donors' samples.

This clone is termed medium-sized (0.01 to 0.1%). The genes are TRBV6-5 and TRBJ1-3; no clear D gene. V was shortened by 6 bases and J by 0 bases, with 9 bases between the two germline ends. The CDR3 length is 14 residues. Germline V lookup: CDR1 MNHEY, CDR2 SVGAGI. The CDR3 loop reads CASSHVNSGNTIYF. The CDR3 DNA reads as TGTGCCAGCAGCCATGTCAACTCTGGAAACACCATATATTTT.

This clone was recorded a few times. The chain joins TRBV19 to TRBJ1-5; D is uncertain. Per germline, CDR1 LNHDA and CDR2 SQIVND (reference sequence). V gave up 1 base and J gave up 6 bases, with 13 bases separating them. The CDR3 totals 15 residues. Here the CDR3 DNA reads TGTGCCAGTAGTATAGGTCTTCGCGGGGTTCAGCCCCAGCATTTT. Protein sequence: CASSIGLRGVQPQHF.

In this sample, this clone turned up once. This chain connects TRBV25-1 to TRBJ1-1; D is perhaps TRBD1 (5 bases). V lost 6 bases and J lost 10, with 12 bases in between. Germline V lookup: CDR1 MGHDK, CDR2 SYGVNS. There are 11 residues in the CDR3. The CDR3 region is CASREGVGAFF. DNA of the CDR3: TGTGCCAGCAGGGAAGGGGTGGGAGCTTTCTTT.

This clone was seen just once. The genes are TRBV6-6 and TRBJ2-1, with D hard to call. The V end lost 10 bases, the J end lost 7 bases, and 11 bases lay between the germline ends. Germline V gene sequence: CDR1 MNHNY, CDR2 SVGAGI (reference sequence). The CDR3 runs to 11 residues. The CDR3: CATTELNEQFF. CDR3 DNA: TGTGCCACCACCGAGTTAAATGAGCAGTTCTTC.

The chain is built from TRBV29-1 and TRBJ1-2; D call uncertain. V was shortened by 3 bases and J by 4 bases, with 6 bases between the two germline ends. Germline-derived CDR1 and CDR2 are SQVTM and ANQGSEA. The CDR3 is 11 amino acids. CDR3: CSVEGTYGYTF. CDR3 bases: TGCAGCGTTGAGGGCACCTATGGCTACACCTTC.

V usage is TRBV25-1 and J usage is TRBJ2-7; D possibly corresponds to TRBD1 (6 bases). Germline V gene data show CDR1 as MGHDK and CDR2 as SYGVNS. V lost 5 bases and J lost 2, with 16 bases in between. The CDR3 contains 15 residues. The CDR3 region is CASSPRRGPPYEQYF. DNA of the CDR3: TGTGCCAGCAGTCCCCGCAGGGGACCACCCTACGAGCAGTACTTC.

The chain carries TRBV6-5 and TRBJ1-2; 7 nucleotides line up with TRBD1. This CDR3 region has 15 residues. Germline V gives CDR1 MNHEY, CDR2 SVGAGI. After removal of 5 bases from V and 4 bases from J, the junction contained 10 bases not matched to a gene. CDR3 sequence reads: CASSPSRGTAYGYTF. The DNA of the CDR3 is TGTGCCAGCAGTCCCAGCCGGGGGACAGCCTATGGCTACACCTTC.

This clone has a handful of counts. The rearrangement joins TRBV30 to TRBJ1-5; D is uncertain. The germline CDR1 and CDR2 sequences are GTSNPN and SVGIG (reference sequence). V was clipped by 0 bases and J by 3 bases, with 9 bases between them. The CDR3 has 14 residues. CDR3 in amino acids: CAWSVGRYNQPQHF. The CDR3 DNA reads as TGTGCCTGGAGTGTAGGTCGGTACAATCAGCCCCAGCATTTT.

This clone was recorded a few times. V and J are TRBV6-1 and TRBJ2-7; 10 bases line up with TRBD1. This CDR3 region has 16 residues. CDR1 is MNHNS and CDR2 is SASEGT in the germline V gene. The junction had 10 bases not matched to a gene; V was cut back by 4 bases and J by 4 bases. This CDR3 is CASSAGTGDLGYEQYF. For the CDR3, the DNA is TGTGCCAGCAGTGCGGGGACAGGGGATTTAGGGTACGAGCAGTACTTC.

The chain couples TRBV6-1 to TRBJ1-2, with unresolved D. The CDR3 is made up of 14 amino acids. The germline CDR1 and CDR2 sequences are MNHNS and SASEGT. The germline V and J ends were trimmed by 1 base and 7 bases, with 13 bases remaining between them. CDR3 amino acids: CASSEGQRVGGYTF. The CDR3 bases are TGTGCCAGCAGTGAAGGGCAGAGGGTGGGTGGCTACACCTTC.

The V call is TRBV30, the J call TRBJ2-5, with D possibly matching TRBD2 (5 bases). The length of the CDR3 is 12 residues. V dropped 4 bases and J dropped 11 bases, with 17 bases sitting between them. Germline-derived CDR1 and CDR2 are GTSNPN and SVGIG (reference sequence). The CDR3 here is CAWTRQLGEQYF. In DNA form, the CDR3 reads TGTGCCTGGACACGGCAACTTGGGGAGCAGTACTTC.

The chain combines TRBV29-1 with TRBJ2-1; TRBD1 aligns across 11 bases. V dropped 5 bases and J dropped 5; count of bases not matched to a gene: 2. Germline-derived CDR1 and CDR2 are SQVTM and ANQGSEA. This CDR3 is 13 amino acids long. The chain's CDR3 is CSVRDRGDNEQFF. The CDR3 nucleotides are TGCAGCGTTCGGGACAGGGGGGACAATGAGCAGTTCTTC.

There are a few counts of this clone. J is TRBJ2-6 and V is TRBV28, with TRBD1 matching over 7 bases. The J segment lost 0 bases and the V segment lost 6 bases, leaving 5 bases of the junction unmatched. The CDR3 length is 16 residues. Germline CDR1 MDHEN, CDR2 SYDVKM. CDR3 protein: CASSQGEHSGANVLTF. CDR3 sequence (DNA): TGTGCCAGCAGCCAGGGGGAACACTCTGGGGCCAACGTCCTGACTTTC.

This chain links TRBV30 with TRBJ2-2, with D unresolved. This CDR3 comprises 16 residues. Germline CDR1 reads GTSNPN; CDR2 reads SVGIG (reference sequence). Between the trimmed V and J ends, which lost 3 bases and 2 bases, there was a span of 16 bases. The CDR3 spells CAWSSLAGANTGELFF. CDR3 DNA: TGTGCCTGGAGCTCCCTCGCAGGTGCAAACACCGGGGAGCTGTTTTTT.

CDR3: CAWSAWDSNEQFF. The CDR3 nucleotides are TGTGCCTGGAGTGCCTGGGACAGCAATGAGCAGTTCTTC. V is TRBV30 and J is TRBJ2-1; the match to TRBD1 covers 7 bases. The ends lost 1 base at V and 6 bases at J; junction bases unmatched: 3. Germline V gene data show CDR1 as GTSNPN and CDR2 as SVGIG (reference sequence). There are 13 residues in the CDR3.

The chain is built from TRBV7-6 and TRBJ2-5; maybe TRBD2 (5 bases). CDR1 and CDR2 from the germline V gene are SGHVS and FNYEAQ. The V end was cut by 5 bases, the J end by 8 bases, with 12 bases between. CDR3 length: 12 residues. CDR3 in DNA: TGTGCCAGCAGCCCGAACGGGGATACCCAGTACTTC. Translated, it gives CASSPNGDTQYF.

The chain is built from TRBV9 and TRBJ2-6; D remains unclear. Germline V gene data show CDR1 as SGDLS and CDR2 as YYNGEE. This CDR3 is built from 14 residues. Between the trimmed V and J ends, which lost 8 bases and 2 bases, there was a span of 11 bases. The CDR3 region has the DNA TGTGCCAGTATTACAGAGACTGGGGCCAACGTCCTGACTTTC. This sequence encodes CASITETGANVLTF.

The chain links TRBV30 to TRBJ2-5; maybe TRBD1 (7 bases). CDR1 and CDR2 (germline): GTSNPN, SVGIG (reference sequence). The CDR3 is 12 residues long. The V and J ends lost 4 bases and 4 bases respectively, with 10 bases between them. CDR3 nucleotide sequence: TGTGCCTGGACAGGGGGAGGAGAGACCCAGTACTTC. Translating it yields CAWTGGGETQYF.

The sample holds a few counts of this clone. J is TRBJ2-1 and V is TRBV30; TRBD2 aligns across 11 bases. CDR1 is GTSNPN and CDR2 is SVGIG in the germline V gene (reference sequence). The CDR3 spans 14 residues. Trimming cost V 3 bases and J 7 bases; bases outside gene matches: 5. The CDR3 bases are TGTGCCTGGAGCCCTAGCGGGAGGTTGAATGAGCAGTTCTTC. Its translation is CAWSPSGRLNEQFF.

The CDR3 here is CASSQTGTGGSRDIQYF. Written as DNA, the CDR3 is TGTGCCAGCAGTCAAACCGGGACAGGGGGCTCGAGGGACATTCAGTACTTC. The V gene is TRBV28, the J gene TRBJ2-4, with 12 bases fitting TRBD1. This CDR3 spans 17 amino acids. CDR1 and CDR2 from the germline V gene are MDHEN and SYDVKM. V shed 5 bases, J shed 8 bases, and the junction held 13 bases outside the gene matches.

The chain links TRBV30 to TRBJ1-2; unclear D gene. The V end lost 0 bases, the J end lost 8 bases, and 13 bases lay between the germline ends. The CDR3 consists of 13 residues. Germline V gene lookup returns CDR1 GTSNPN and CDR2 SVGIG (reference sequence). CDR3 sequence reads: CAWSVGGMGGYTF. The CDR3 nucleotides are TGTGCCTGGAGTGTAGGAGGGATGGGAGGCTACACCTTC.

The chain is built from TRBV25-1 and TRBJ1-6, with no clear D. Trimming removed 5 bases from V and 7 bases from J, with 12 bases in between. Germline CDR1 and CDR2: MGHDK and SYGVNS. This CDR3 spans 14 amino acids. The CDR3 nucleotides read TGTGCCAGCAGTAAGTGGTTGGTGAATTCACCCCTCCACTTT. It translates to CASSKWLVNSPLHF.

This clone appeared a few times. Other DNA sequences in the same sample also yield this CDR3. The chain is built from TRBV30 and TRBJ2-7; D is undetermined. Trimming took off 2 bases at V and 4 bases at J, with 6 bases between the two ends. CDR1 GTSNPN and CDR2 SVGIG come from the germline V gene (reference sequence). This CDR3 region has 11 residues. This CDR3 is CAWSRQYEQYF. CDR3 DNA sequence: TGTGCCTGGAGTCGGCAGTACGAGCAGTACTTC.

V usage is TRBV19 and J usage is TRBJ1-5; the D gene is possibly TRBD1 (5 bases). Per the germline V gene, CDR1 is LNHDA and CDR2 is SQIVND (reference sequence). V was clipped by 3 bases and J by 0 bases, with 12 bases between them. This CDR3 region has 16 residues. The CDR3 spells CASSIGEGISNQPQHF. In DNA, the CDR3 is TGTGCCAGTAGTATTGGTGAGGGGATTAGCAATCAGCCCCAGCATTTT.

The chain has TRBV7-2 and TRBJ1-1; no clear D. In germline, CDR1 is SGHTA, CDR2 FQGNSA. V was trimmed by 3 bases and J by 9 bases, leaving 14 bases between them. The CDR3 consists of 13 residues. The CDR3 spells CASSFMGNPQAFF. The CDR3, as DNA: TGTGCCAGCAGCTTTATGGGGAACCCCCAAGCTTTCTTT.

This chain uses TRBV19 with TRBJ2-3, with 12 bases identical to TRBD2. Trimming cost V 1 base and J 5 bases; bases outside gene matches: 4. The CDR3 has 16 amino acids. Germline CDR1 is LNHDA and CDR2 is SQIVND (reference sequence). The chain's CDR3 is CASSIAASGGGDTQYF. CDR3 DNA: TGTGCCAGTAGTATAGCGGCTAGCGGGGGGGGAGATACGCAGTATTTT.

The DNA for the CDR3 is TGTGCCAGCAGTGAATTGCTGGACGTTCAGCCCCAGCATTTT. The encoded protein is CASSELLDVQPQHF. V and J are TRBV6-1 and TRBJ1-5; D is undetermined. Looked up from germline, CDR1 is MNHNS and CDR2 is SASEGT. The V and J ends lost 2 bases and 6 bases respectively, with 11 bases between them. This CDR3 contains 14 residues.

This clone has a handful of counts. This rearrangement joins TRBV29-1 to TRBJ2-7; the match to TRBD1 covers 10 bases. The CDR3 has 13 amino acids. V shed 6 bases and J 6 bases; nucleotides not matched to a gene: 8. Germline-derived CDR1 and CDR2 are SQVTM and ANQGSEA. The CDR3 reads CSVPAGTGVEQYF. The CDR3 DNA follows: TGCAGCGTCCCCGCCGGGACAGGGGTCGAGCAGTACTTC.